This T cell receptor (beta chain) was obtained from a study of blood T cells in healthy people across ages. The table lists this clonotype with a few counts. Its matching antigen is unknown. Every donor contributed around 10 milliliters of peripheral blood by blood draw. This CDR3 has 15 amino acids. The study, taken as a whole, reports: Higher diversity and more naive CD4+ cells were features of long-lived donors, compared to aged donors.

It was with a sample-barcoded 5' primer and a J-beta primer mix that a second PCR of about 6 to 12 cycles was run. TCRdb passed the 5' RACE reads through MiXCR, listing each CDR3 protein once. The table shows about 640,000 distinct CDR3 sequences, with roughly three fifths occurring only once. The chain employs TRBV12-3 or TRBV12-4 and TRBJ2-5, with D maybe TRBD1 (6 bases). The tail of the sequence fits TRBJ2-7 better, so the J call may be wrong. Material: blood. The receptor comes from a man in his sixties in good health. This CDR3 reads CASSLGQGSGYEQYF. The CDR3 DNA follows: TGTGCCAGCAGTTTGGGTCAGGGGAGCGGCTACGAGCAGTACTTC.